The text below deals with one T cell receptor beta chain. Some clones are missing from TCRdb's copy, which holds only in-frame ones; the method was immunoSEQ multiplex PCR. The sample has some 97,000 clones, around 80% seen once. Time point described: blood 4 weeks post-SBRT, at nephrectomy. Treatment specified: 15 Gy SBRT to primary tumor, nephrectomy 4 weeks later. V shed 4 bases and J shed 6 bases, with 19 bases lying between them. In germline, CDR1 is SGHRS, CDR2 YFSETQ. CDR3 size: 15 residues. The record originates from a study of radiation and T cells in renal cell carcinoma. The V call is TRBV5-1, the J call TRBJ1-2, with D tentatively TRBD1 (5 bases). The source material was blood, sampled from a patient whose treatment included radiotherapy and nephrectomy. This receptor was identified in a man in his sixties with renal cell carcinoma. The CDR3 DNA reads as TGCGCCAGCAGCCCCGGGACCCCCACCGTGGATGGCTACACCTTC. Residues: CASSPGTPTVDGYTF.